The clone carrying this T cell receptor beta chain has only a few counts. The CDR3 extends over 14 amino acids. Trimming shortened V by 6 bases and J by 6 bases, and 15 bases separated the two germline ends. One entry per CDR3 protein, called by TCRdb with MiXCR from the RT-PCR reads. The sample lists more than 600,000 distinct CDR3 sequences, 12% to 15% occurring once. The TCR originated in a female donor in good health, serving as a healthy control. Sequencing was done on a sample of memory CD4+ T cells from blood. The genes are TRBV12-3 or TRBV12-4 and TRBJ2-1; D possibly matches TRBD1 or TRBD2 (7 bases each). CDR3 in amino acids: CASSSGGGINEQFF. DNA for the CDR3: TGTGCCAGCAGCTCAGGGGGGGGTATCAATGAGCAGTTCTTC.